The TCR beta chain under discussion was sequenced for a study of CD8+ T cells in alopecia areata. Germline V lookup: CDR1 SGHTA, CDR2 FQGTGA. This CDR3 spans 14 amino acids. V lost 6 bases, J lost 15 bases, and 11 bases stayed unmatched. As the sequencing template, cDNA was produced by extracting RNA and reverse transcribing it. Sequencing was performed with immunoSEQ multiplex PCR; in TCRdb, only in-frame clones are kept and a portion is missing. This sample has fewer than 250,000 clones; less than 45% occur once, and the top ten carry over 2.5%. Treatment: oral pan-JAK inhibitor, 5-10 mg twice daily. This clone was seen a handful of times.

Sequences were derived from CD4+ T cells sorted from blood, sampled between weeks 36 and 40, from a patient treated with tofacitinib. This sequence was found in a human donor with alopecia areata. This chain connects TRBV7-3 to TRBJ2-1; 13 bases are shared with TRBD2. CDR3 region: CASRHSGTSGTSFF. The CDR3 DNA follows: TGTGCCAGCAGACACTCAGGGACTAGCGGGACCTCGTTCTTC.